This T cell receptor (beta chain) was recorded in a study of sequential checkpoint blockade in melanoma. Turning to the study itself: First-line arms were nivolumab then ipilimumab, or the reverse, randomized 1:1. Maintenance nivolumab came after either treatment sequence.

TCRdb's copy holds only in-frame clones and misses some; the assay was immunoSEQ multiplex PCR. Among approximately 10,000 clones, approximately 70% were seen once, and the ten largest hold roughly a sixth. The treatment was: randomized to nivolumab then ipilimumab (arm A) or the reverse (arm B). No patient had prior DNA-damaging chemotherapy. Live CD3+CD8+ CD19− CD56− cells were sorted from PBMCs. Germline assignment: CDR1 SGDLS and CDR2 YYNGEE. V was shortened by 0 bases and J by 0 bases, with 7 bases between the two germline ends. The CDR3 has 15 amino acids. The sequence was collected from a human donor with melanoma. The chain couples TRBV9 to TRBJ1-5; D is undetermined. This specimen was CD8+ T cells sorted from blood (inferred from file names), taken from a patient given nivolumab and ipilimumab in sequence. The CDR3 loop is CASSVGLNSNQPQHF. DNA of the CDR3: TGTGCCAGCAGCGTAGGCCTAAATAGCAATCAGCCCCAGCATTTT.